This T cell receptor (beta chain) was sequenced for a study of vaccination and CD4 T cells after COVID-19. This clonotype has a handful of counts. What it binds is unknown. Documented treatment: roughly nine-day PBMC culture with coronavirus spike peptide pools or control peptides (ViraFEST assay). Sequencing of the DNA from cultured CD4+ T cells was carried out with the Oncomine TCR Beta short-read assay. TCRdb re-called the PCR reads through MiXCR, storing one row per CDR3 protein. Counted here are 25,000 to 30,000 distinct CDR3 sequences, 50% occurring once; the ten biggest clones make up 28%. The CDR3 sequence is 14 residues long. CDR1 ENHRY and CDR2 SYGVKD come from the germline V gene. V was shortened by 4 bases and J by 12 bases, with 21 bases between the two germline ends.

The origin of this receptor is a human donor who received a COVID-19 vaccine. The material sequenced was CD4+ T cells from blood, cultured in vitro, taken before SARS-CoV-2 vaccination. The chain joins TRBV10-3 to TRBJ1-2; D is undetermined. In DNA form, the CDR3 reads TGTGCCATCAGTGCCCATTCAAGAGGCACTGGGGACACCTTC. Its protein product is CAISAHSRGTGDTF.